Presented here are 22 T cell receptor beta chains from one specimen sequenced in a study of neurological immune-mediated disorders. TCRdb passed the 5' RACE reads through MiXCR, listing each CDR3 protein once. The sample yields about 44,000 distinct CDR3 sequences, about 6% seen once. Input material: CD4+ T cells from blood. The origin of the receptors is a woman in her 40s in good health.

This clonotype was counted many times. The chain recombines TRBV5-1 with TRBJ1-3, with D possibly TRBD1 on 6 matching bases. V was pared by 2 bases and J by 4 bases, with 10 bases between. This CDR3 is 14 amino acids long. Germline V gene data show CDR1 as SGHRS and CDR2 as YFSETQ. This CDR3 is CASSFGQGGNTIYF. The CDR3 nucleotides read TGCGCCAGCAGCTTCGGGCAGGGGGGAAACACCATATATTTT.

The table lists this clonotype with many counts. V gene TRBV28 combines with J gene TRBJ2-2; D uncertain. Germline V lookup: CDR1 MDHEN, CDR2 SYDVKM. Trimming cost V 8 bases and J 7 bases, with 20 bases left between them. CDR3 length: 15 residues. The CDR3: CASYLGLGNGGELFF. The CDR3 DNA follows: TGTGCCAGCTACCTGGGTCTAGGGAACGGCGGGGAGCTGTTTTTT.

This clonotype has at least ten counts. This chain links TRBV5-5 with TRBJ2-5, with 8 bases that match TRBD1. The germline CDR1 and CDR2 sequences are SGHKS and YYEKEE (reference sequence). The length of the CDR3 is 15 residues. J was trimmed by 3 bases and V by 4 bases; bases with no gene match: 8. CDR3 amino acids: CASSTGQGWKETQYF. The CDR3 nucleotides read TGTGCCAGCAGCACAGGACAGGGATGGAAAGAGACCCAGTACTTC.

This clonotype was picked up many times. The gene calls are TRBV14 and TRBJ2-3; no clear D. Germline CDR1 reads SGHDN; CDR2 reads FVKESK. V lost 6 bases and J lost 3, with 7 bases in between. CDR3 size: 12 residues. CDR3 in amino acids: CASSGPTDTQYF. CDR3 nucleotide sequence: TGTGCCAGCAGTGGCCCGACAGATACGCAGTATTTT.

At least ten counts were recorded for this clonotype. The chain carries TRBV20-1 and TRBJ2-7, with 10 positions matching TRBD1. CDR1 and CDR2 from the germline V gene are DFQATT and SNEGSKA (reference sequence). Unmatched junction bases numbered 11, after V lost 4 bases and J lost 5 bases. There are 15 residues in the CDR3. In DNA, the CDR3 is TGCAGTGCTAACGGCCGGGGACAGGGGTTCCACGAGCAGTACTTC. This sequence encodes CSANGRGQGFHEQYF.

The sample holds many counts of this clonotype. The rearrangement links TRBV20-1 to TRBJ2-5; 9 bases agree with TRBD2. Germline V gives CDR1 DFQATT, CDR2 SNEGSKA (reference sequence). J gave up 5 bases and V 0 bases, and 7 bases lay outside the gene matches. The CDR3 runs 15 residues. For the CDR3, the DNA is TGCAGTGCTAGAGATGGCGGGAGGGGTGGGGAGACCCAGTACTTC. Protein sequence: CSARDGGRGGETQYF.

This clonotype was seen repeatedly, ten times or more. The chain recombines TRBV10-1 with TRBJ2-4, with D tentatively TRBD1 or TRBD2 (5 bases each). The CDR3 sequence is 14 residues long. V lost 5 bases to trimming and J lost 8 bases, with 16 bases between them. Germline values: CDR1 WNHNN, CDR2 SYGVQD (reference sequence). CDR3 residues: CASSPGTSRHIQYF. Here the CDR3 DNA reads TGCGCCAGCAGTCCGGGGACGAGTAGGCACATTCAGTACTTC.

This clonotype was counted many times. CDR3 in DNA: TGTGCCAGCAGCTTAGCGCGGGCTAGCGGGGGCCGTATCTACGAGCAGTACTTC. Translation gives CASSLARASGGRIYEQYF. The chain recombines TRBV7-2 with TRBJ2-7; 10 nucleotides line up with TRBD2. Germline assignment: CDR1 SGHTA and CDR2 FQGNSA. The CDR3 runs 18 residues. J gave up 3 bases and V 0 bases, and 11 bases lay outside the gene matches.

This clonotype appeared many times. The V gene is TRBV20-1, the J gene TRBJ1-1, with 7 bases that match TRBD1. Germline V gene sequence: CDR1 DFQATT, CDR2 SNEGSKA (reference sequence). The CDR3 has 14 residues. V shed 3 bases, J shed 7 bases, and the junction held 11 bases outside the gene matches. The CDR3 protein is CSASRGQEGGEAFF. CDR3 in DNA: TGCAGTGCTAGCCGCGGACAGGAAGGAGGTGAAGCTTTCTTT.

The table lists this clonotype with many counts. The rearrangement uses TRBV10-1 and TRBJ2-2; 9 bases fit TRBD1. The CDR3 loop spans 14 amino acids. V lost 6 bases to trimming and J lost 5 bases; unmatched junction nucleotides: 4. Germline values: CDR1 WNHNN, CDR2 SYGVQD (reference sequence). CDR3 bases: TGCGCCAGCAGGGGGGACAGGGAGACCGGGGAGCTGTTTTTT. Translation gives CASRGDRETGELFF.

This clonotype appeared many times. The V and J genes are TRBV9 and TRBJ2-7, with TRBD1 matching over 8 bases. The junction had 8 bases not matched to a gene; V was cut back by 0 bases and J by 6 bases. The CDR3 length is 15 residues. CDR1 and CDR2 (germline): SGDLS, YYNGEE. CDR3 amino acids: CASSVEGTGFREQYF. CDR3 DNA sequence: TGTGCCAGCAGCGTAGAAGGGACAGGTTTTCGCGAGCAGTACTTC.

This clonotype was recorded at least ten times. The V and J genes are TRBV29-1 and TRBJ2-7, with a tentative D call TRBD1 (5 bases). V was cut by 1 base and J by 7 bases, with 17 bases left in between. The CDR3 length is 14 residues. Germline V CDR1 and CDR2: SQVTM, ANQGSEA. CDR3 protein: CSVEVWTNPTEQYF. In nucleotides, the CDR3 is TGCAGCGTTGAAGTTTGGACAAATCCTACGGAGCAGTACTTC.

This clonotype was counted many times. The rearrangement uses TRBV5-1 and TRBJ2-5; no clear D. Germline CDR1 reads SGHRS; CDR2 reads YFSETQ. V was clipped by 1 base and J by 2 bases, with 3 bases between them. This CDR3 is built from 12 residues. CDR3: CASSLRQETQYF. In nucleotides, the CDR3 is TGCGCCAGCAGCTTGAGGCAAGAGACCCAGTACTTC.

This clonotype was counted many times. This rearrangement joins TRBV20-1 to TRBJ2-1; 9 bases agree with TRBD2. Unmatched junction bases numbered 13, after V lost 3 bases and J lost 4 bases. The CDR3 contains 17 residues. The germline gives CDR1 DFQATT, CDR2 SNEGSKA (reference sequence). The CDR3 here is CSASSSGRPSLYNEQFF. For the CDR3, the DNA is TGCAGTGCTAGTTCCAGCGGGAGGCCTTCACTTTACAATGAGCAGTTCTTC.

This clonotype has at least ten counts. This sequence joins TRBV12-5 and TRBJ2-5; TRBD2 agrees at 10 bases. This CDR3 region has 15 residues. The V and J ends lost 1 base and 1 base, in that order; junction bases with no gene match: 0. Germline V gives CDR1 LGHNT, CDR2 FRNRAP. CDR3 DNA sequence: TGTGCTAGTGGTTTGGGGACTAGCGGCCAAGAGACCCAGTACTTC. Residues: CASGLGTSGQETQYF. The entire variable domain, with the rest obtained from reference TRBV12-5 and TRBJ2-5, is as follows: DARVTQTPRHKVTEMGQEVTMRCQPILGHNTVFWYRQTMMQGLELLAYFRNRAPLDDSGMPKDRFSAEMPDATLATLKIQPSEPRDSAVYFCASGLGTSGQETQYFGPGTRLLVL.

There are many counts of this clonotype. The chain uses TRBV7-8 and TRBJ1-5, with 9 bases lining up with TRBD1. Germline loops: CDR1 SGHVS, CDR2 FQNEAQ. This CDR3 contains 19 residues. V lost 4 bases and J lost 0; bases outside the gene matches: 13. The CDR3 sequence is CASSSEGQGPFYSNQPQHF. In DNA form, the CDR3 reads TGTGCCAGCAGCTCAGAGGGACAGGGACCCTTTTATAGCAATCAGCCCCAGCATTTT. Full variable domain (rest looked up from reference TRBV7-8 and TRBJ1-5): GAGVSQSPRYKVAKRGQDVALRCDPISGHVSLFWYQQALGQGPEFLTYFQNEAQLDKSGLPSDRFFAERPEGSVSTLKIQRTQQEDSAVYLCASSSEGQGPFYSNQPQHFGDGTRLSIL.

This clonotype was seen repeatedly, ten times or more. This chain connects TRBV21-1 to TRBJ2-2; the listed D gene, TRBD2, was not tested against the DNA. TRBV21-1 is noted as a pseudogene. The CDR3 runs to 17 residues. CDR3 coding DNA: TGTGTCAGCCTCATTGAGGCGGGAGGGGCGAGGGCCGGGGAGCTGTTTTTT. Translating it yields CVSLIEAGGARAGELFF.

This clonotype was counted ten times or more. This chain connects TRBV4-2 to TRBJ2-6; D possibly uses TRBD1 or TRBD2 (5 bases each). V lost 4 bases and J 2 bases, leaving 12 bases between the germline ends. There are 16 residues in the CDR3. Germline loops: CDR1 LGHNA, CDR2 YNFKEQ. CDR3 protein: CASSRGGVTGANVLTF. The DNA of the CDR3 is TGTGCCAGCAGCCGTGGGGGAGTGACTGGGGCCAACGTCCTGACTTTC.

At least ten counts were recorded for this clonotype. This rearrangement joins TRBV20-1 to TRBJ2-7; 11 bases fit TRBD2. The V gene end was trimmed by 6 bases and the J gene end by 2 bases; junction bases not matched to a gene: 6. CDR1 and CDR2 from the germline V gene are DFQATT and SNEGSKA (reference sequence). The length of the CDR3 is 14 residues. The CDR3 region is CSARLAGLTYEQYF. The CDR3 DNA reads TGCAGTGCAAGACTAGCGGGATTGACCTACGAGCAGTACTTC.

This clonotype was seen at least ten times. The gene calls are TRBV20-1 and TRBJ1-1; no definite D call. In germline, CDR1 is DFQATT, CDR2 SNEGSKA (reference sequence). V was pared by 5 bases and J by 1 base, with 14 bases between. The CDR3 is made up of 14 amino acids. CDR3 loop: CSAALPPRNTEAFF. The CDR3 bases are TGCAGTGCTGCCCTCCCCCCGCGGAACACTGAAGCTTTCTTT.

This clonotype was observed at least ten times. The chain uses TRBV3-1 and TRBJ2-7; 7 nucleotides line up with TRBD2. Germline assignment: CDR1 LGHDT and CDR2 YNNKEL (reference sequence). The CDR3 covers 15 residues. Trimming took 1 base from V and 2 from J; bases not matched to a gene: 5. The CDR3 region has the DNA TGTGCCAGCAGCCAAGGAGCGGGGACTACCTACGAGCAGTACTTC. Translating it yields CASSQGAGTTYEQYF.

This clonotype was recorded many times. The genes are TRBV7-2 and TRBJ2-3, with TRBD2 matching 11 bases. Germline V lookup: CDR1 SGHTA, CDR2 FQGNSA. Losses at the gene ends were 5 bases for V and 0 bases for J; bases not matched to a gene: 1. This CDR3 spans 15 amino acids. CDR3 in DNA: TGTGCCAGCAGCCCTAGCGGGAGGAGCACAGATACGCAGTATTTT. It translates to CASSPSGRSTDTQYF.